What follows are 23 T cell receptor beta chains derived from one specimen sequenced in a study of identical twins. TCRdb re-analysed the 5' RACE reads in MiXCR, keeping a single row per CDR3 protein. The sample holds about 210,000 distinct CDR3 sequences; over 8% are singletons and the top ten take 5% to 6.5%. Sequencing was carried out using memory (CD45RO+) T cells sorted from blood. These TCRs come from a woman under 30 in good health.

The table lists this clonotype with many counts. The chain carries TRBV20-1 and TRBJ2-3, with TRBD2 matching over 7 bases. The germline V gene encodes CDR1 DFQATT and CDR2 SNEGSKA (reference sequence). V lost 6 bases and J lost 3; bases outside the gene matches: 12. The CDR3 sequence is 15 residues long. CDR3 sequence: CSAPRGGSWTDTQYF. CDR3 DNA: TGCAGTGCCCCCCGAGGCGGGAGTTGGACAGATACGCAGTATTTT.

This sequence joins TRBV7-8 and TRBJ2-5; D is perhaps TRBD2 (5 bases). V lost 0 bases, J lost 5 bases, and 13 bases lay in between. Germline CDR1 is SGHVS and CDR2 is FQNEAQ. The CDR3 is 15 residues long. The CDR3 DNA sequence: TGTGCCAGCAGCTTAGCGCGGGTCACCAGGGAGACCCAGTACTTC. It encodes CASSLARVTRETQYF.

This clonotype appeared a few times. V and J are TRBV9 and TRBJ1-5; D perhaps matches TRBD1 (6 bases). Per the germline V gene, CDR1 is SGDLS and CDR2 is YYNGEE. V was shortened by 3 bases and J by 4 bases, with 14 bases between the two germline ends. The CDR3 has 15 amino acids. CDR3 bases: TGTGCCAGCAGCGCTGACGGGACAAGAAATCAGCCCCAGCATTTT. It codes for CASSADGTRNQPQHF.

V usage is TRBV5-6 and J usage is TRBJ2-5; no reliable D call. Germline CDR1 SGHDT, CDR2 YYEEEE. This CDR3 comprises 13 residues. Trimming left V 4 bases short and J 1 base short, with 8 bases between. In nucleotides, the CDR3 is TGTGCCAGCAGCCTACTTAGCCAAGAGACCCAGTACTTC. Its translation: CASSLLSQETQYF.

This clonotype was seen a few times. The genes are TRBV2 and TRBJ2-5; D is uncertain. Trimming shortened V by 4 bases and J by 4 bases, and 7 bases separated the two germline ends. Per germline, CDR1 SNHLY and CDR2 FYNNEI. This CDR3 contains 12 residues. The chain's CDR3 is CASSGRPETQYF. The DNA of the CDR3 is TGTGCCAGCAGTGGAAGGCCAGAGACCCAGTACTTC.

This clonotype was observed a few times. This chain links TRBV10-3 with TRBJ2-6, with D perhaps TRBD2 (6 bases). The CDR3 length is 15 residues. The V gene lost 8 bases and the J gene lost 0 bases, with 11 bases spanning the gap. Germline V lookup: CDR1 ENHRY, CDR2 SYGVKD. The CDR3 reads CAIGTSYSGANVLTF. DNA of the CDR3: TGTGCCATCGGGACTTCATACTCTGGGGCCAACGTCCTGACTTTC.

This clonotype was counted only a few times. The V call is TRBV6-5, the J call TRBJ1-1; no firm D call. The CDR3 length is 15 residues. Germline CDR1 reads MNHEY; CDR2 reads SVGAGI. V lost 2 bases and J lost 1, with 11 bases in between. The CDR3 loop is CASSYMPGPNTEAFF. CDR3 in DNA: TGTGCCAGCAGTTACATGCCAGGTCCGAACACTGAAGCTTTCTTT.

The chain employs TRBV7-2 and TRBJ2-3; D not resolved. V lost 3 bases and J 2 bases, leaving 9 bases between the germline ends. This CDR3 comprises 14 residues. The germline V gene encodes CDR1 SGHTA and CDR2 FQGNSA. The CDR3 protein is CASSLQRLTDTQYF. For the CDR3, the DNA is TGTGCCAGCAGCTTGCAGCGCCTCACAGATACGCAGTATTTT.

This clonotype was detected many times. V is TRBV12-3 or TRBV12-4 and J is TRBJ1-1; tentatively, D is TRBD1 (6 bases). Deletions cut 3 bases from V and 10 bases from J, with 9 bases between. This CDR3 region has 11 residues. The CDR3 loop reads CASSLRRGAFF. The CDR3 DNA follows: TGTGCCAGCAGTTTGCGCAGGGGAGCTTTCTTT.

This chain uses TRBV20-1 with TRBJ2-7, with 11 bases identical to TRBD2. V lost 5 bases and J lost 0; bases outside the gene matches: 6. The CDR3 runs to 15 residues. Germline V CDR1 and CDR2: DFQATT, SNEGSKA (reference sequence). The DNA of the CDR3 is TGCAGTGCTCTCTCTCTAGCGGGAGGCTCCTACGAGCAGTACTTC. Protein sequence: CSALSLAGGSYEQYF.

The V and J genes are TRBV20-1 and TRBJ2-1, with 8 bases that match TRBD2. The CDR3 covers 16 residues. Germline V gives CDR1 DFQATT, CDR2 SNEGSKA (reference sequence). Trimming removed 5 bases from V and 1 base from J; junction bases left unmatched: 10. CDR3 loop: CSASGISGISYNEQFF. CDR3 nucleotides: TGCAGTGCTTCCGGCATTAGCGGGATTTCCTACAATGAGCAGTTCTTC.

The gene calls are TRBV5-6 and TRBJ2-4; D is tentatively TRBD1 or TRBD2 (6 bases each). Germline V lookup: CDR1 SGHDT, CDR2 YYEEEE. Trimming stripped 1 base from V and 5 bases from J, with 10 bases between. This CDR3 is built from 14 residues. The DNA of the CDR3 is TGTGCCAGCAGCTTGCACGGGGGCCAAAACATTCAGTACTTC. Translation gives CASSLHGGQNIQYF.

There are a few counts of this clonotype. The CDR3 DNA reads as TGTGCCAGCAGCAAGCTACCGTGGACAGGGAGTAGCGAGCAGTACTTC. It specifies CASSKLPWTGSSEQYF. This chain joins TRBV12-3 or TRBV12-4 and TRBJ2-7; 8 bases are a match to TRBD1. J lost 6 bases, V lost 6 bases, and 16 bases had no gene match. This CDR3 contains 16 residues.

The chain links TRBV18 to TRBJ2-1; D unclear. There are 12 residues in the CDR3. Trimming removed 3 bases from V and 14 bases from J, with 14 bases in between. Germline V CDR1 and CDR2: KGHSH, LQKENI. The CDR3 DNA sequence: TGTGCCAGCTCACCGCCGGATGCTCGTGAGTTCTTC. Translating it yields CASSPPDAREFF.

This clonotype came up a few times. The chain couples TRBV5-4 to TRBJ1-6, with D possibly being TRBD1 (6 bases). V gave up 4 bases and J gave up 3 bases, with 17 bases separating them. The CDR3 runs 17 residues. Germline V gene lookup returns CDR1 SGHNT and CDR2 YYREEE (reference sequence). The CDR3 DNA follows: TGTGCCAGCAGCCCGACCTCGGGGGGCGGCTATAATTCACCCCTCCACTTT. Its protein product is CASSPTSGGGYNSPLHF.

This clonotype was detected many times. The chain has TRBV30 and TRBJ2-5, with 10 bases that match TRBD2. The CDR3 is made up of 18 amino acids. From germline, CDR1 is GTSNPN and CDR2 SVGIG (reference sequence). With 0 bases clipped from V and 0 bases from J, the junction kept 10 bases outside the gene matches. In DNA, the CDR3 is TGTGCCTGGAGTGTAGATCTAGCGGGAGTTGGGTACCAAGAGACCCAGTACTTC. Its translation: CAWSVDLAGVGYQETQYF.

There are a few counts of this clonotype. The V and J genes are TRBV12-5 and TRBJ1-2; 8 bases match TRBD1. V dropped 4 bases and J dropped 2; count of bases not matched to a gene: 6. CDR1 and CDR2 from the germline V gene are LGHNT and FRNRAP. CDR3 length: 15 residues. The CDR3 loop is CASGSWDRKNYGYTF. CDR3 DNA: TGTGCTAGTGGTTCGTGGGACAGGAAAAACTATGGCTACACCTTC.

Many counts were recorded for this clonotype. The chain couples TRBV7-9 to TRBJ2-7; D call uncertain. This CDR3 has 13 residues. V was pared by 3 bases and J by 0 bases, with 6 bases between. Germline CDR1 is SEHNR and CDR2 is FQNEAQ (reference sequence). Here the CDR3 reads CASSLSVSYEQYF. The DNA of the CDR3 is TGTGCCAGCAGCTTGTCCGTCTCCTACGAGCAGTACTTC. The whole variable domain, filled in from reference TRBV7-9 and TRBJ2-7, reads DTGVSQNPRHKITKRGQNVTFRCDPISEHNRLYWYRQTLGQGPEFLTYFQNEAQLEKSRLLSDRFSAERPKGSFSTLEIQRTEQGDSAMYLCASSLSVSYEQYFGPGTRLTVT.

This clonotype appeared many times. In DNA form, the CDR3 reads TGCAGTTATCAAAGTGGGGCAGATACGCAGTATTTT. Its protein is CSYQSGADTQYF. The chain uses TRBV29-1 and TRBJ2-3; unclear D gene. The CDR3 sequence is 12 residues long. Germline V gene sequence: CDR1 SQVTM, CDR2 ANQGSEA.

The chain recombines TRBV12-3 or TRBV12-4 with TRBJ2-1; 11 nucleotides match TRBD2. This CDR3 is 17 amino acids long. V lost 5 bases to trimming and J lost 3 bases; unmatched junction nucleotides: 9. DNA for the CDR3: TGTGCCAGCAGTCCCGGCAGACTAGCGGGATTCTACAATGAGCAGTTCTTC. Encoded protein: CASSPGRLAGFYNEQFF.

This clonotype was picked up a small number of times. The genes are TRBV4-3 and TRBJ2-7; D ambiguous. V lost 0 bases to trimming and J lost 3 bases, with 3 bases between them. This CDR3 has 12 residues. Per germline, CDR1 LGHNA and CDR2 YSLEER. CDR3 sequence reads: CASSQDGYEQYF. The CDR3 DNA sequence: TGCGCCAGCAGCCAAGATGGCTACGAGCAGTACTTC.

The rearrangement uses TRBV7-9 and TRBJ2-3; D assignment may be TRBD1 or TRBD2 (5 bases each). The germline V and J ends were trimmed by 3 bases and 4 bases, with 8 bases remaining between them. The germline CDR1 and CDR2 sequences are SEHNR and FQNEAQ (reference sequence). The CDR3 consists of 13 residues. CDR3 sequence (DNA): TGTGCCAGCAGCTTTCGGGACGCAGATACGCAGTATTTT. The encoded protein is CASSFRDADTQYF.

This clonotype appeared a few times. The chain links TRBV20-1 to TRBJ1-1; 7 bases line up with TRBD1. There are 12 residues in the CDR3. V lost 6 bases to trimming and J lost 5 bases; unmatched junction nucleotides: 6. Germline CDR1 reads DFQATT; CDR2 reads SNEGSKA (reference sequence). CDR3 nucleotides: TGCAGTGCGGAGGGGGCGAAGACTGAAGCTTTCTTT. Translating gives CSAEGAKTEAFF.